Listed here are 20 T cell receptor beta chains from one sample, sequenced in a study of CDR3 diversity in severe acne. TCRdb re-derived calls from the PCR reads in MiXCR, one entry per CDR3 protein. Among over 100,000 distinct CDR3 sequences listed, roughly half were seen once. The sequencing input was blood. The receptors shown here come from a male donor with acne.

The chain recombines TRBV19 with TRBJ2-2; no definite D call. The V gene lost 2 bases and the J gene lost 6 bases, with 10 bases spanning the gap. The germline V gene has CDR1 LNHDA and CDR2 SQIVND (reference sequence). CDR3 length: 14 residues. CDR3 bases: TGTGCCAGTAGTATAAAGCGAACGGCCGGGGAGCTGTTTTTT. Its translation is CASSIKRTAGELFF.

This clonotype occurred many times. The chain is built from TRBV11-1 and TRBJ1-6, with D unresolved. Per the germline V gene, CDR1 is SGHAT and CDR2 is FQDESV (reference sequence). This CDR3 is built from 15 residues. Trimming removed 2 bases from V and 3 bases from J, with 8 bases in between. The CDR3 DNA follows: TGTGCCAGCAGCTTACTCGACAACTATAATTCACCCCTCCACTTT. This encodes CASSLLDNYNSPLHF.

This clonotype was seen just once. The chain is built from TRBV7-9 and TRBJ2-2, with TRBD1 as a possible D gene (6 bases). The V end was cut by 4 bases, the J end by 5 bases, with 11 bases between. This CDR3 region has 14 residues. CDR1 SEHNR and CDR2 FQNEAQ come from the germline V gene (reference sequence). CDR3 residues: CASSSDRFTGELFF. The CDR3 DNA reads TGTGCCAGCAGCTCCGACAGGTTTACCGGGGAGCTGTTTTTT.

The chain couples TRBV2 to TRBJ1-5; the match to TRBD1 covers 9 bases. Germline lookup yields CDR1 SNHLY and CDR2 FYNNEI. CDR3 size: 14 residues. Losses at the gene ends were 3 bases for V and 7 bases for J; bases not matched to a gene: 4. The CDR3 region is CASSDHRGHQPQHF. The CDR3 DNA follows: TGTGCCAGCAGTGATCACAGGGGGCACCAGCCCCAGCATTTT.

This clonotype was recorded at least ten times. This rearrangement joins TRBV24-1 to TRBJ2-3, with unresolved D. The CDR3 totals 13 residues. Germline values: CDR1 KGHDR, CDR2 SFDVKD. Trimming removed 4 bases from V and 0 bases from J, with 4 bases in between. In DNA, the CDR3 is TGTGCCACCAGTGACCCAAGCACAGATACGCAGTATTTT. Residues: CATSDPSTDTQYF.

The sample holds many counts of this clonotype. The chain carries TRBV10-3 and TRBJ1-2; D is undetermined. V lost 7 bases, J lost 2 bases, and 11 bases lay in between. The CDR3 extends over 13 amino acids. Germline V gene sequence: CDR1 ENHRY, CDR2 SYGVKD. The CDR3 nucleotides are TGTGCCATCACCGAGGTCGACAACTATGGCTACACCTTC. Translated: CAITEVDNYGYTF.

The rearrangement links TRBV20-1 to TRBJ2-5, with a possible D match to TRBD2 (7 bases). The V end lost 8 bases, the J end lost 5 bases, and 15 bases lay between the germline ends. The CDR3 loop spans 12 amino acids. Germline assignment: CDR1 DFQATT and CDR2 SNEGSKA (reference sequence). CDR3 DNA sequence: TGCAGTTCAAGGGGGGGTCGCGAGACCCAGTACTTC. Protein product: CSSRGGRETQYF.

Of note for this clonotype: A single base separates this from a much larger clone, so it may be a read error. The chain joins TRBV6-4 to TRBJ2-3, with 7 bases that match TRBD1. CDR1 is MRHNA and CDR2 is SNTAGT in the germline V gene. This CDR3 spans 16 amino acids. The CDR3 nucleotides are TGTGCCGGCAGTGCTCGGACAGGTAGTATGTCAGATACGCAGTATTTT. Its translation is CAGSARTGSMSDTQYF.

The chain recombines TRBV12-3 or TRBV12-4 with TRBJ2-3; maybe TRBD1 (6 bases). The CDR3 covers 12 residues. The germline V and J ends were trimmed by 8 bases and 10 bases, with 16 bases remaining between them. CDR3: CASGNATGAQYF. CDR3 nucleotide sequence: TGTGCCAGCGGAAACGCGACAGGTGCGCAGTATTTT.

The chain is built from TRBV5-1 and TRBJ2-7; D perhaps matches TRBD2 (6 bases). Trimming took off 2 bases at V and 3 bases at J, with 12 bases between the two ends. The CDR3 is 14 amino acids. Germline values: CDR1 SGHRS, CDR2 YFSETQ. The DNA of the CDR3 is TGCGCCAGCAGCTTACCCGGGGGACTCTACGAGCAGTACTTC. Translation: CASSLPGGLYEQYF.

This chain links TRBV20-1 with TRBJ2-5; 13 bases align to TRBD2. This CDR3 has 16 amino acids. Trimming cost V 0 bases and J 3 bases; bases outside gene matches: 4. Per germline, CDR1 DFQATT and CDR2 SNEGSKA (reference sequence). Here the CDR3 reads CSARDVTSGREETQYF. In DNA, the CDR3 is TGCAGTGCTAGAGATGTAACTAGCGGGAGGGAAGAGACCCAGTACTTC.

This clonotype was recorded at least ten times. J is TRBJ2-7 and V is TRBV25-1; 7 nucleotides align to TRBD1. Per the germline V gene, CDR1 is MGHDK and CDR2 is SYGVNS. V shed 1 base, J shed 3 bases, and the junction held 3 bases outside the gene matches. The CDR3 covers 14 residues. For the CDR3, the DNA is TGTGCCAGCAGTGAATCCCGGGACAGCTACGAGCAGTACTTC. Its protein is CASSESRDSYEQYF.

There are many counts of this clonotype. The V call is TRBV6-4, the J call TRBJ2-2; D gene uncertain. The V gene's germline CDR1 is MRHNA and CDR2 SNTAGT. Trimming removed 3 bases from V and 0 bases from J, with 11 bases in between. The CDR3 sequence is 16 residues long. The CDR3 DNA follows: TGTGCCAGCAGTGAAGGGTTCTCATCGAACACCGGGGAGCTGTTTTTT. Its protein product is CASSEGFSSNTGELFF.

The chain has TRBV20-1 and TRBJ2-7, with TRBD2 identical over 11 bases. CDR3 length equals 16 residues. V was pared by 2 bases and J by 4 bases, with 10 bases of the junction left unmatched. Germline V lookup: CDR1 DFQATT, CDR2 SNEGSKA (reference sequence). The CDR3 loop is CSARPSSGRGVYEQYF. CDR3 sequence (DNA): TGCAGTGCTAGACCTAGTAGCGGGAGGGGCGTATACGAGCAGTACTTC.

This clonotype has only a few counts. This rearrangement joins TRBV25-1 to TRBJ1-2; no reliable D call. The V end was cut by 2 bases, the J end by 6 bases, with 7 bases between. Per germline, CDR1 MGHDK and CDR2 SYGVNS. The CDR3 runs to 12 residues. The CDR3 DNA is TGTGCCAGCAGTGAAGGCATTAATGGCTACACCTTC. This sequence encodes CASSEGINGYTF.

The V call is TRBV28, the J call TRBJ2-7; 8 positions agree with TRBD1. The length of the CDR3 is 14 residues. The ends lost 5 bases at V and 6 bases at J; junction bases unmatched: 9. Germline CDR1 is MDHEN and CDR2 is SYDVKM. The CDR3 DNA is TGTGCCAGCAGTCTGGACAGGGTTCTCCCCGAGCAGTACTTC. Its translation: CASSLDRVLPEQYF.

This clonotype was seen at least ten times. The V and J genes are TRBV6-2 or TRBV6-3 and TRBJ1-2; D is unresolved. The ends were cut back, 2 bases at V and 2 bases at J, with 12 bases in the middle. CDR3 length: 15 residues. Germline CDR1 reads MNHEY; CDR2 reads SVGEGT. The DNA for the CDR3 is TGTGCCAGCAGTTACGTCGGGGAGGCAAACTATGGCTACACCTTC. Residues: CASSYVGEANYGYTF.

The CDR3 region is CASSLSGTADSPLHF. CDR3 in DNA: TGTGCCAGCAGCCTTTCAGGGACAGCCGATTCACCCCTCCACTTT. V is TRBV11-2 and J is TRBJ1-6, with 7 bases lining up with TRBD1. J lost 8 bases, V lost 5 bases, and 9 bases had no gene match. Germline loops: CDR1 SGHAT, CDR2 FQNNGV. The CDR3 runs to 15 residues.

Only a few counts were recorded for this clonotype. The CDR3 coding sequence is TGTGCCAGCAGTTTATTACCGGGGTTCGAGCAGTACTTC. It translates to CASSLLPGFEQYF. The genes are TRBV28 and TRBJ2-7; a weak D match, TRBD2 (5 bases). Trimming stripped 1 base from V and 6 bases from J, with 10 bases between. Germline V gene data show CDR1 as MDHEN and CDR2 as SYDVKM. This CDR3 has 13 amino acids.

The chain's CDR3 is CSVALTSGPSDTQYF. The CDR3 DNA follows: TGCAGTGTTGCCTTGACTAGCGGGCCATCAGATACGCAGTATTTT. J is TRBJ2-3 and V is TRBV20-1; 10 bases match TRBD2. Germline V gene data show CDR1 as DFQATT and CDR2 as SNEGSKA (reference sequence). Trimming at V came to 7 bases and at J to 4 bases, leaving 11 bases not matched to a gene. This CDR3 comprises 15 residues.